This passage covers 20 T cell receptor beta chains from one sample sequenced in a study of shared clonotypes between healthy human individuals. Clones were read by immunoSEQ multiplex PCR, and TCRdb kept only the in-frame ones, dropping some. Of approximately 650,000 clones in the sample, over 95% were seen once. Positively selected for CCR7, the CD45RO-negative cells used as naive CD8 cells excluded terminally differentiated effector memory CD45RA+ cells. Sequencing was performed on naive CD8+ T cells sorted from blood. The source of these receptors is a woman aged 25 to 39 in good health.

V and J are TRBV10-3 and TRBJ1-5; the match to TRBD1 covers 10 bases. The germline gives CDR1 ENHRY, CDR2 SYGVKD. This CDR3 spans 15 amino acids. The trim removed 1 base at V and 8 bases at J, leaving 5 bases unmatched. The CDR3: CAISEYRDRGKPQHF. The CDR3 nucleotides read TGTGCCATCAGTGAGTACCGGGACAGGGGTAAGCCCCAGCATTTT.

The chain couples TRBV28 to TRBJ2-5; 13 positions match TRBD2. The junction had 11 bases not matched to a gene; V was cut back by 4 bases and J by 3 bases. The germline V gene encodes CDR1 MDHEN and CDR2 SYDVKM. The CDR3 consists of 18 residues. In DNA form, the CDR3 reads TGTGCCAGCAGTTGGCCACGCGGGACTAGCGGGACCGAAGAGACCCAGTACTTC. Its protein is CASSWPRGTSGTEETQYF. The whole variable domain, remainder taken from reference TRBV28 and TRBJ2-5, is DVKVTQSSRYLVKRTGEKVFLECVQDMDHENMFWYRQDPGLGLRLIYFSYDVKMKEKGDIPEGYSVSREKKERFSLILESASTNQTSMYLCASSWPRGTSGTEETQYFGPGTRLLVL.

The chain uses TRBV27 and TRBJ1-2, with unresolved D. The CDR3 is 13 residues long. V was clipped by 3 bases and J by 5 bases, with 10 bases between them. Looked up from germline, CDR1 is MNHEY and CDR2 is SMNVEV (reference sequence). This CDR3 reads CASSFLGSYGYTF. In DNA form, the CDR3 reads TGTGCCAGCAGTTTCCTCGGGAGTTATGGCTACACCTTC.

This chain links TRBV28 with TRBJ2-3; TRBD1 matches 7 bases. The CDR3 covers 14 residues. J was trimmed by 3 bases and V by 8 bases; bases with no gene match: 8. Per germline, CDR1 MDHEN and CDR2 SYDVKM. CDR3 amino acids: CASAGAGGTDTQYF. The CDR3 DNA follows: TGTGCCAGCGCCGGGGCAGGGGGAACAGATACGCAGTATTTT. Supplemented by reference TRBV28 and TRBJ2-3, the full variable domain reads DVKVTQSSRYLVKRTGEKVFLECVQDMDHENMFWYRQDPGLGLRLIYFSYDVKMKEKGDIPEGYSVSREKKERFSLILESASTNQTSMYLCASAGAGGTDTQYFGPGTRLTVL.

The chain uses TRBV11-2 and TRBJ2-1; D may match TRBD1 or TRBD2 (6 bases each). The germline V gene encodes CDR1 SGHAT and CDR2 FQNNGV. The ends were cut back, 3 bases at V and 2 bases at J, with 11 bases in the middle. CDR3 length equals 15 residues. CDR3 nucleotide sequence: TGTGCCAGCAGCTTGATAGGGGGGCCCTACAATGAGCAGTTCTTC. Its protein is CASSLIGGPYNEQFF.

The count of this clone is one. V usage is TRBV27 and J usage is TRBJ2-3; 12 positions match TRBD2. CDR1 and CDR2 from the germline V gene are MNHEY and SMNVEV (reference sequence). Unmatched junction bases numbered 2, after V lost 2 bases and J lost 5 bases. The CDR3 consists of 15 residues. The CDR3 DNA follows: TGTGCCAGCAGTTTACTAGCGGGAGGGCAAGATACGCAGTATTTT. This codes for CASSLLAGGQDTQYF.

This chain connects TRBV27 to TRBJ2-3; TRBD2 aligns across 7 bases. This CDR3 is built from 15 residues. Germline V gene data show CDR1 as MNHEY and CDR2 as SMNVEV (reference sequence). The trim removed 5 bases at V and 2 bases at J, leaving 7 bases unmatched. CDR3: CASSLTSRNTDTQYF. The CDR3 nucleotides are TGTGCCAGCAGTCTGACTAGCCGTAACACAGATACGCAGTATTTT.

DNA of the CDR3: TGTGCCAGCAGGCTACAGGGTTACGAGCAGTACTTC. Its translation: CASRLQGYEQYF. The chain uses TRBV6-1 and TRBJ2-7; a weak D match, TRBD1 (6 bases). CDR3 length: 12 amino acids. Trimming removed 6 bases at V and 4 bases at J, with 10 bases between. Per germline, CDR1 MNHNS and CDR2 SASEGT.

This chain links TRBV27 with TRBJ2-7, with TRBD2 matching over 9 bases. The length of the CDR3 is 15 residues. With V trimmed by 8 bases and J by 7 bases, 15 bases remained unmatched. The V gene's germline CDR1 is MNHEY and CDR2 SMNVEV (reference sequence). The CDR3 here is CASAQLGGGAGEQYF. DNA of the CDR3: TGTGCCAGCGCTCAATTAGGCGGGGGGGCGGGGGAGCAGTACTTC.

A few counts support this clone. Here the CDR3 reads CASSLGTARADEKLFF. Here the CDR3 DNA reads TGTGCCAGCAGTTTGGGAACAGCAAGAGCGGATGAAAAACTGTTTTTT. This chain links TRBV28 with TRBJ1-4, with unresolved D. Germline V lookup: CDR1 MDHEN, CDR2 SYDVKM. The CDR3 is 16 amino acids. Trimming removed 3 bases from V and 6 bases from J, with 17 bases in between.

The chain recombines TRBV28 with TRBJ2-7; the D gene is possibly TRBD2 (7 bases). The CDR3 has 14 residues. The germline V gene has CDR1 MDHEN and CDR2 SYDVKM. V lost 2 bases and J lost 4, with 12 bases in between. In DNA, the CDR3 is TGTGCCAGCAGTTTAACGGGGAGGGGGTACGAGCAGTACTTC. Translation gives CASSLTGRGYEQYF.

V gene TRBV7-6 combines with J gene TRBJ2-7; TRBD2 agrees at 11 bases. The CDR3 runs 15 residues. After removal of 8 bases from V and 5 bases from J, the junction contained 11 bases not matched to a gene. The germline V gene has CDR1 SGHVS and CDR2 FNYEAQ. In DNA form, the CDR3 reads TGTGCCAGCTCGCCCCGGGCTAGCGGGAGGAACGAGCAGTACTTC. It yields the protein CASSPRASGRNEQYF.

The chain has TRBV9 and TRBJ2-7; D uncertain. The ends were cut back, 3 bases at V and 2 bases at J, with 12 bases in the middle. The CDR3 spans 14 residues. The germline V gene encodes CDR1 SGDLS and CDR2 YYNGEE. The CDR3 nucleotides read TGTGCCAGCAGCGCCGTCGGCAACCCCTACGAGCAGTACTTC. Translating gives CASSAVGNPYEQYF.

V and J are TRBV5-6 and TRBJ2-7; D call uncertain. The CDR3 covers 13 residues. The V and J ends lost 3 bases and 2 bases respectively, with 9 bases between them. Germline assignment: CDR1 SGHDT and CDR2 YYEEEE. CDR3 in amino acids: CASSSVGTYEQYF. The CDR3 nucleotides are TGTGCCAGCAGCTCGGTTGGCACCTACGAGCAGTACTTC.

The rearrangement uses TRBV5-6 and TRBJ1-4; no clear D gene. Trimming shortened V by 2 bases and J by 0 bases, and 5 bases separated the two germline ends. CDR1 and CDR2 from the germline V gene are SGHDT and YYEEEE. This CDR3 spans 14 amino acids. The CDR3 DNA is TGTGCCAGCAGCTTCGAAGCAACTAATGAAAAACTGTTTTTT. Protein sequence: CASSFEATNEKLFF.

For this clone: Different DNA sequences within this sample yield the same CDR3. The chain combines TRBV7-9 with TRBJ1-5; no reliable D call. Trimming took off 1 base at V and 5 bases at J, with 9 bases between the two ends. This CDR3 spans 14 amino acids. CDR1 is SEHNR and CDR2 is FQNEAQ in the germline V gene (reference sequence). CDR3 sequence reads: CASSLGGSHQPQHF. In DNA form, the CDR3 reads TGTGCCAGCAGCTTAGGAGGCAGTCATCAGCCCCAGCATTTT.

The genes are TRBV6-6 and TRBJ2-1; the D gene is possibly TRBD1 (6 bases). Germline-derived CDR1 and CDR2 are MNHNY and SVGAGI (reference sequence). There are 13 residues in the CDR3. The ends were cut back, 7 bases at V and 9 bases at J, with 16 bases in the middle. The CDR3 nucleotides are TGTGCCAGCAATGACAGGAAAAGCCGTGAGCAGTTCTTC. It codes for CASNDRKSREQFF.

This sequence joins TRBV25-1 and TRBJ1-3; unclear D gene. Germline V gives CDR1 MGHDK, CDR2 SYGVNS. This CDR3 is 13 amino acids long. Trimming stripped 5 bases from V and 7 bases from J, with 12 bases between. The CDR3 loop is CASSPPGRNTIYF. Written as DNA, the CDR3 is TGTGCCAGCAGTCCTCCGGGAAGGAACACCATATATTTT.

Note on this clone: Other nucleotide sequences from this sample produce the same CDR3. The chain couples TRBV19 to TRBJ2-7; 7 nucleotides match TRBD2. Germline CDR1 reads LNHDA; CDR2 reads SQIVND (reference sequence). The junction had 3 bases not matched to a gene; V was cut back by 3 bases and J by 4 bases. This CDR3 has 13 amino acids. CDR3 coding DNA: TGTGCCAGTAGTATCGGGGGAGGGTACGAGCAGTACTTC. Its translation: CASSIGGGYEQYF.

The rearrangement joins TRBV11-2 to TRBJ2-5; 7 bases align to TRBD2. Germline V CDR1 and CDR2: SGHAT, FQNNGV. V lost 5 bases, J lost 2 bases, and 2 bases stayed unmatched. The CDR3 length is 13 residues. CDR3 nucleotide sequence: TGTGCCAGCAGCCTAGCGGAACAAGAGACCCAGTACTTC. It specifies CASSLAEQETQYF.